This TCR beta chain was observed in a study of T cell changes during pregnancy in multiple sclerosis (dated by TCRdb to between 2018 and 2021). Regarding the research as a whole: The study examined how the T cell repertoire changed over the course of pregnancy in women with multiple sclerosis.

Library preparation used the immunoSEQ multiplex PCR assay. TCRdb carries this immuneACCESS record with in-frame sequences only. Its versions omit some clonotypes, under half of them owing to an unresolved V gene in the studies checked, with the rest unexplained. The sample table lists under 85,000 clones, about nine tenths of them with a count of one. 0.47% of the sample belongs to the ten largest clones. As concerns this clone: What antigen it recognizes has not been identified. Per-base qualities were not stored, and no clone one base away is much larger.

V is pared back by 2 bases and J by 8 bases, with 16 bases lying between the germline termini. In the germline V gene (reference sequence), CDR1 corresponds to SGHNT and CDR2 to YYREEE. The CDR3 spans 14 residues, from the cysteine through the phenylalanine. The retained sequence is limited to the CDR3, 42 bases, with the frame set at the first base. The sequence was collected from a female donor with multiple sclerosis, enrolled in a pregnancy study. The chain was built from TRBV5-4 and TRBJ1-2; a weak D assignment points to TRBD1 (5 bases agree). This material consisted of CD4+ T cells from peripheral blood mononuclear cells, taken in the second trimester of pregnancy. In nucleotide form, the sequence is TGTGCCAGCAGCTTTATTGAGGGGAGGGAGGGCTACACCTTC. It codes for CASSFIEGREGYTF. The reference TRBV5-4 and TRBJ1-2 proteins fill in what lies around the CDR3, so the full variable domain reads ETGVTQSPTHLIKTRGQQVTLRCSSQSGHNTVSWYQQALGQGPQFIFQYYREEENGRGNFPPRFSGLQFPNYSSELNVNALELDDSALYLCASSFIEGREGYTFGSGTRLTVV.